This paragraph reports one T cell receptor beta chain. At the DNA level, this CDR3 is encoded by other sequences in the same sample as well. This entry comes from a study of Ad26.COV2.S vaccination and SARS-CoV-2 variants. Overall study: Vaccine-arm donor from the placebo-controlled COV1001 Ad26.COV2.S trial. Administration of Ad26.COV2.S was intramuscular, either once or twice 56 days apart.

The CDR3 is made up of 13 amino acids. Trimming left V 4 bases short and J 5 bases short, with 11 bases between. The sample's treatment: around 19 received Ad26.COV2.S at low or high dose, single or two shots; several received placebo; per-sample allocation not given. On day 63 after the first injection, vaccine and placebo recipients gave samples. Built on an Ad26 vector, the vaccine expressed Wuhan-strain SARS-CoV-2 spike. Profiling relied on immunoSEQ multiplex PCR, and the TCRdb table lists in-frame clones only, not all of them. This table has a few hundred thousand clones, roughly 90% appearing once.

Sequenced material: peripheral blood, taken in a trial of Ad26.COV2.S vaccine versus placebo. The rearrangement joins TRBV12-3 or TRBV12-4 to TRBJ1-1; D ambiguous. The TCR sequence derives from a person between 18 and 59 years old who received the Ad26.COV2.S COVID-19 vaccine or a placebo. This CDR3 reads CASSSTGGTEAFF. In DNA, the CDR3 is TGTGCCAGCAGTTCAACCGGAGGGACTGAAGCTTTCTTT.